The TCR beta chain under discussion was sequenced for a study of T cell repertoires in cytomegalovirus infection (dated by TCRdb to the late 2010s). Turning to the overall study: The HLA type of each donor mattered for the analysis, because public TCR beta signatures pointed to carriage of CMV infection along with the matching HLA type.

This clonotype was observed a handful of times. No cognate antigen has been identified for it. No much larger clone exists at a distance of one base, and base qualities are not known. V ends up 5 bases short and J 5 bases short, with an unmatched junction base count of 11. Via the germline V gene (reference sequence), CDR1 is SEHNR and CDR2 FQNEAQ. The CDR3 starts with the cysteine, ends with the phenylalanine, and has 16 residues. Left in the record is the CDR3 DNA by itself, 48 bases read in frame from the first base. Paper-wide results and their limitations: The ex vivo response was dominated by HLA-C-restricted CMV-specific TCR beta clonotypes, which also provided the single most frequent clonotype in two of eight donors. Cumulative frequency of public TCR beta family members discriminated carriers of CMV infection plus the relevant HLA type in this cohort and an independent approximately 350-donor cohort.

Sequenced using an Illumina HiSeq 1500. TCRdb passed the public sequencing reads through fastp at Q25 and MiXCR, retaining productive beta sequences. Identical CDR3 proteins give one entry, which carries the most common genes and DNA. The sample records almost 300,000 distinct CDR3 sequences, about 9.2% of which are singletons. The top ten hold 2% to 3% of the sample. Sequencing was done on a sample of PBMCs. The sequence came from a human donor in good health (CMV status not recorded). Some clones in this sample may be carry-over from other donors' samples. The chain links TRBV7-9 with TRBJ2-2, with 7 bases aligning to TRBD2. In nucleotides, the sequence is TGTGCCAGCAGCCCCCGGGACTACCTTCGAACCGGGGAGCTGTTTTTT. It codes for CASSPRDYLRTGELFF.